Following are 18 T cell receptor beta chains from one sample sequenced in a study of cytomegalovirus exposure and HLA in healthy donors. TCRdb's copy holds only in-frame clones and misses some; the assay was immunoSEQ multiplex PCR. Here the sample spans hundreds of thousands of clones, roughly 88% being singletons. What was sequenced was PBMCs. The source is a woman aged 18-29 years in good health and CMV-seronegative.

This clone was seen only a few times. The V gene is TRBV5-1, the J gene TRBJ1-2; TRBD1 matches 11 bases. Germline V gene lookup returns CDR1 SGHRS and CDR2 YFSETQ. The CDR3 spans 16 residues. The V segment lost 4 bases and the J segment 4 bases; nucleotides outside the gene matches: 9. The chain's CDR3 is CASSPGQGASSYGYTF. In DNA, the CDR3 is TGCGCCAGCAGCCCAGGACAGGGGGCGTCCAGCTATGGCTACACCTTC.

In its sample, this clone was seen once. This chain connects TRBV19 to TRBJ2-7; D might be TRBD2 (6 bases). Germline CDR1 LNHDA, CDR2 SQIVND (reference sequence). Trimming left V 8 bases short and J 6 bases short, with 11 bases between. The CDR3 has 11 amino acids. The CDR3 loop is CASANGGEQYF. The CDR3 coding sequence is TGTGCCAGTGCCAACGGGGGCGAGCAGTACTTC.

The CDR3 loop is CASSALGGLGGEQFF. In DNA, the CDR3 is TGTGCCAGCAGTGCCCTAGGGGGACTAGGGGGTGAGCAGTTCTTC. The chain links TRBV25-1 to TRBJ2-1, with TRBD2 matching 8 bases. There are 15 residues in the CDR3. CDR1 and CDR2 (germline): MGHDK, SYGVNS. The V segment lost 4 bases and the J segment 9 bases; nucleotides outside the gene matches: 11.

The CDR3 spells CAWSFPSGGYTF. The CDR3 DNA sequence: TGTGCCTGGAGTTTTCCCTCCGGGGGCTACACCTTC. The chain combines TRBV30 with TRBJ1-2; D is unclear. The CDR3 is made up of 12 amino acids. The V gene lost 2 bases and the J gene lost 8 bases, with 12 bases spanning the gap. Germline lookup yields CDR1 GTSNPN and CDR2 SVGIG (reference sequence).

The rearrangement links TRBV28 to TRBJ2-2; perhaps TRBD2 as D (6 bases). Germline V gene lookup returns CDR1 MDHEN and CDR2 SYDVKM. The length of the CDR3 is 15 residues. The V gene lost 2 bases and the J gene lost 1 base, with 8 bases spanning the gap. The CDR3 loop is CASSLGSGNTGELFF. The CDR3 DNA reads TGTGCCAGCAGTTTAGGTAGCGGGAACACCGGGGAGCTGTTTTTT. The whole variable domain, filled in from reference TRBV28 and TRBJ2-2, reads DVKVTQSSRYLVKRTGEKVFLECVQDMDHENMFWYRQDPGLGLRLIYFSYDVKMKEKGDIPEGYSVSREKKERFSLILESASTNQTSMYLCASSLGSGNTGELFFGEGSRLTVL.

This chain's CDR3 is CASSFLDRGGTGELFF. As DNA, the CDR3 is TGTGCCAGCAGTTTCTTGGACAGGGGAGGGACCGGGGAGCTGTTTTTT. This sequence joins TRBV28 and TRBJ2-2; 9 nucleotides agree with TRBD1. V shed 3 bases and J 5 bases; nucleotides not matched to a gene: 7. Germline V gene sequence: CDR1 MDHEN, CDR2 SYDVKM. The CDR3 loop spans 16 amino acids.

As to this clone: Other nucleotide sequences in the sample specify the same CDR3. The chain is built from TRBV6-5 and TRBJ1-6; the match to TRBD1 covers 9 bases. With 5 bases clipped from V and 10 bases from J, the junction kept 6 bases outside the gene matches. The CDR3 has 14 amino acids. CDR1 MNHEY and CDR2 SVGAGI come from the germline V gene. The chain's CDR3 is CASSRDRVGSPLHF. CDR3 sequence (DNA): TGTGCCAGCAGTCGGGACAGGGTGGGGTCACCCCTCCACTTT.

V is TRBV5-8 and J is TRBJ1-1; the match to TRBD1 covers 8 bases. Trimming at V came to 0 bases and at J to 0 bases, leaving 4 bases not matched to a gene. From germline, CDR1 is SGHTS and CDR2 YDEGEE. This CDR3 is built from 16 residues. CDR3 region: CASSLGQGKVNTEAFF. DNA for the CDR3: TGTGCCAGCAGCTTGGGACAGGGGAAGGTGAACACTGAAGCTTTCTTT.

V gene TRBV5-6 combines with J gene TRBJ1-1; D is ambiguous. CDR3 length: 12 residues. Looked up from germline, CDR1 is SGHDT and CDR2 is YYEEEE. V lost 7 bases and J lost 0, with 7 bases in between. CDR3 amino acids: CASRGLNTEAFF. The CDR3 DNA sequence: TGTGCCAGCCGAGGGTTGAACACTGAAGCTTTCTTT.

This chain connects TRBV5-1 to TRBJ2-3; tentative D call: TRBD1 (5 bases). This CDR3 comprises 13 residues. V gave up 6 bases and J gave up 3 bases, with 11 bases separating them. The germline gives CDR1 SGHRS, CDR2 YFSETQ. CDR3 residues: CASKLSGTDTQYF. The CDR3 DNA reads as TGCGCCAGCAAGTTGTCAGGGACAGATACGCAGTATTTT. Full variable domain (outside the CDR3, taken from reference TRBV5-1 and TRBJ2-3): KAGVTQTPRYLIKTRGQQVTLSCSPISGHRSVSWYQQTPGQGLQFLFEYFSETQRNKGNFPGRFSGRQFSNSRSEMNVSTLELGDSALYLCASKLSGTDTQYFGPGTRLTVL.

The rearrangement uses TRBV5-1 and TRBJ2-7; D remains ambiguous. V lost 5 bases and J lost 1, with 13 bases in between. The CDR3 is 14 amino acids. Germline V lookup: CDR1 SGHRS, CDR2 YFSETQ. The CDR3 DNA reads TGCGCCAGCAGAAAAATCAGCGCGTCCTACGAGCAGTACTTC. Amino acid sequence: CASRKISASYEQYF. The full variable domain, completed using reference TRBV5-1 and TRBJ2-7, is KAGVTQTPRYLIKTRGQQVTLSCSPISGHRSVSWYQQTPGQGLQFLFEYFSETQRNKGNFPGRFSGRQFSNSRSEMNVSTLELGDSALYLCASRKISASYEQYFGPGTRLTVT.

This clone occurred a few times. The V and J genes are TRBV30 and TRBJ2-7; a possible D gene is TRBD2 (5 bases). This CDR3 has 12 amino acids. CDR1 is GTSNPN, CDR2 SVGIG, per germline (reference sequence). Trimming pared 4 bases from V and 4 bases from J, leaving 11 bases between. DNA for the CDR3: TGTGCCTGGACAGCCACGGGGTACGAGCAGTACTTC. This gives the protein CAWTATGYEQYF.

The rearrangement uses TRBV5-4 and TRBJ2-1, with 11 bases fitting TRBD2. Germline CDR1 reads SGHNT; CDR2 reads YYREEE (reference sequence). This CDR3 has 14 residues. Losses at the gene ends were 5 bases for V and 6 bases for J; bases not matched to a gene: 4. The CDR3 here is CASRLAGGSNEQFF. The CDR3 DNA sequence: TGTGCCAGCAGGTTAGCGGGGGGGTCCAATGAGCAGTTCTTC. The full variable domain, completed using reference TRBV5-4 and TRBJ2-1, is ETGVTQSPTHLIKTRGQQVTLRCSSQSGHNTVSWYQQALGQGPQFIFQYYREEENGRGNFPPRFSGLQFPNYSSELNVNALELDDSALYLCASRLAGGSNEQFFGPGTRLTVL.

This clone was seen a few times. V and J are TRBV6-4 and TRBJ1-5; TRBD1 matches 8 bases. Trimming took 2 bases from V and 5 from J; bases not matched to a gene: 5. The CDR3 covers 15 residues. Germline V lookup: CDR1 MRHNA, CDR2 SNTAGT. The CDR3 spells CASSDRDRWDQPQHF. CDR3 DNA: TGTGCCAGCAGTGACCGGGACAGGTGGGATCAGCCCCAGCATTTT.

This clone was observed a few times. CDR3 region: CASTWGQGSSPLHF. CDR3 coding DNA: TGTGCCAGCACTTGGGGACAGGGTAGTTCACCCCTCCACTTT. The genes are TRBV6-5 and TRBJ1-6; the match to TRBD1 covers 9 bases. V shed 7 bases and J 9 bases; nucleotides not matched to a gene: 7. CDR3 length: 14 amino acids. Germline-derived CDR1 and CDR2 are MNHEY and SVGAGI.

The V call is TRBV28, the J call TRBJ2-1; D is uncertain. This CDR3 has 13 amino acids. The germline V gene encodes CDR1 MDHEN and CDR2 SYDVKM. V lost 3 bases, J lost 8 bases, and 11 bases lay in between. The chain's CDR3 is CASSLRLGHEQFF. The CDR3 DNA reads as TGTGCCAGCAGTTTGAGGCTAGGCCATGAGCAGTTCTTC.

The genes are TRBV9 and TRBJ2-3, with D possibly TRBD2 on 7 matching bases. V gave up 3 bases and J gave up 3 bases, with 20 bases separating them. Germline V gene lookup returns CDR1 SGDLS and CDR2 YYNGEE. This CDR3 is 17 amino acids long. The CDR3 region is CASSASPRGAGTDTQYF. As DNA, the CDR3 is TGTGCCAGCAGCGCCTCCCCTCGGGGGGCGGGAACAGATACGCAGTATTTT. Combining the CDR3 with reference TRBV9 and TRBJ2-3 gives the whole variable domain DSGVTQTPKHLITATGQRVTLRCSPRSGDLSVYWYQQSLDQGLQFLIQYYNGEERAKGNILERFSAQQFPDLHSELNLSSLELGDSALYFCASSASPRGAGTDTQYFGPGTRLTVL.

This clone came up a few times. V and J are TRBV19 and TRBJ2-7; 7 bases are a match to TRBD2. V lost 10 bases and J lost 2; bases outside the gene matches: 8. The germline gives CDR1 LNHDA, CDR2 SQIVND (reference sequence). The CDR3 has 13 residues. Here the CDR3 reads CATGSGATYEQYF. CDR3 nucleotide sequence: TGTGCCACGGGGAGCGGGGCAACCTACGAGCAGTACTTC.